This entry describes one T cell receptor beta chain. The data were produced by immunoSEQ multiplex PCR, yet TCRdb's version contains in-frame clones alone and is incomplete. The sample has approximately 59,000 clones, 70% to 90% seen once. The data derive from a study of blood T cell repertoires in COVID-19. Trimming took off 2 bases at V and 5 bases at J, with 13 bases between the two ends. The CDR3 is 15 residues long. Germline V CDR1 and CDR2: MDHEN, SYDVKM. The clonotype originates from a man aged 40-49 years with active COVID-19. What was sequenced was peripheral blood. This chain uses TRBV28 with TRBJ2-1, with D unresolved. The CDR3, as DNA: TGTGCCAGCAGTTTACTAGAAGTGGCGGACAATGAGCAGTTCTTC. Amino acids: CASSLLEVADNEQFF.